The 18 T cell receptor beta chains reported below all come from one sample, sequenced in a study of blood T cell repertoires in COVID-19. The table came from immunoSEQ multiplex PCR; TCRdb's copy has only in-frame clones and leaves some out. The sample lists about 50,000 clones, approximately 82% occurring once. The sample consisted of peripheral blood. These TCRs come from a human donor in a cohort sampled during active COVID-19.

The rearrangement uses TRBV29-1 and TRBJ1-2; 7 bases match TRBD1. This CDR3 region has 12 residues. Trimming cost V 7 bases and J 2 bases; bases outside gene matches: 4. CDR1 and CDR2 (germline): SQVTM, ANQGSEA. DNA of the CDR3: TGCAGCGCAGGACAGGAAAACTATGGCTACACCTTC. It specifies CSAGQENYGYTF.

The rearrangement joins TRBV24-1 to TRBJ2-2, with TRBD1 matching over 7 bases. Germline CDR1 and CDR2: KGHDR and SFDVKD. Trimming at V came to 2 bases and at J to 5 bases, leaving 7 bases not matched to a gene. The CDR3 is 16 residues long. The CDR3 loop reads CATSDWTGRGTGELFF. The CDR3 coding sequence is TGTGCCACCAGTGATTGGACAGGCCGAGGGACCGGGGAGCTGTTTTTT.

The chain carries TRBV6-5 and TRBJ1-3, with unresolved D. Germline CDR1 MNHEY, CDR2 SVGAGI. V was shortened by 7 bases and J by 4 bases, with 17 bases between the two germline ends. The CDR3 sequence is 15 residues long. This CDR3 is CASIIGILGGNTIYF. The DNA for the CDR3 is TGTGCCAGCATCATAGGCATTCTGGGCGGAAACACCATATATTTT.

The chain recombines TRBV11-2 with TRBJ2-7, with TRBD2 identical over 11 bases. Germline CDR1 SGHAT, CDR2 FQNNGV. V shed 1 base and J 2 bases; nucleotides not matched to a gene: 7. The CDR3 sequence is 17 residues long. The CDR3 here is CASSLAKTSGDTYEQYF. Written as DNA, the CDR3 is TGTGCCAGCAGCTTAGCCAAGACTAGCGGGGACACCTACGAGCAGTACTTC.

The chain links TRBV10-3 to TRBJ1-1, with D possibly matching TRBD1 (6 bases). Germline CDR1 ENHRY, CDR2 SYGVKD. V was trimmed by 8 bases and J by 4 bases, leaving 23 bases between them. There are 16 residues in the CDR3. In nucleotides, the CDR3 is TGTGCCATCCGATCGATCTCAGGGGTCGGAGGCACTGAAGCTTTCTTT. This encodes CAIRSISGVGGTEAFF.

The V gene is TRBV2, the J gene TRBJ1-4; 7 bases map to TRBD1. Losses at the gene ends were 5 bases for V and 6 bases for J; bases not matched to a gene: 6. Germline V CDR1 and CDR2: SNHLY, FYNNEI. CDR3 length equals 14 residues. This chain's CDR3 is CASSPGGYDEKLFF. The CDR3 DNA follows: TGTGCCAGCAGTCCAGGGGGATACGATGAAAAACTGTTTTTT.

The genes are TRBV7-9 and TRBJ2-2, with D perhaps matching TRBD1 (7 bases). The CDR3 has 14 amino acids. In germline, CDR1 is SEHNR, CDR2 FQNEAQ (reference sequence). V gave up 3 bases and J gave up 4 bases, with 9 bases separating them. The CDR3 nucleotides are TGTGCCAGCAGCTTCCAGGGGGGCACCGGGGAGCTGTTTTTT. This sequence encodes CASSFQGGTGELFF.

The chain is built from TRBV7-9 and TRBJ1-2; TRBD1 might be the D (5 bases). Germline CDR1 reads SEHNR; CDR2 reads FQNEAQ (reference sequence). The CDR3 runs 15 residues. The ends were cut back, 5 bases at V and 2 bases at J, with 15 bases in the middle. The CDR3 DNA follows: TGTGCCAGCAGCGTCCCTGGGGCAGGAAACTATGGCTACACCTTC. It specifies CASSVPGAGNYGYTF. Full variable domain (missing parts from reference TRBV7-9 and TRBJ1-2): DTGVSQNPRHKITKRGQNVTFRCDPISEHNRLYWYRQTLGQGPEFLTYFQNEAQLEKSRLLSDRFSAERPKGSFSTLEIQRTEQGDSAMYLCASSVPGAGNYGYTFGSGTRLTVV.

The V and J genes are TRBV19 and TRBJ1-1, with 9 bases fitting TRBD1. V trimming: 7 bases; J trimming: 10 bases; junction bases outside the gene matches: 13. CDR3 length: 14 amino acids. Germline V lookup: CDR1 LNHDA, CDR2 SQIVND (reference sequence). The CDR3 DNA reads TGTGCCAGTACTTTGGGACAGGGACCTCAAGGAGCTTTCTTT. Amino acid sequence: CASTLGQGPQGAFF.

CDR3 residues: CASSFGQGTYGYTF. Written as DNA, the CDR3 is TGTGCCAGCAGCTTCGGACAGGGTACCTATGGCTACACCTTC. The chain carries TRBV7-2 and TRBJ1-2, with 8 positions matching TRBD1. Per the germline V gene, CDR1 is SGHTA and CDR2 is FQGNSA. The CDR3 loop spans 14 amino acids. V gave up 3 bases and J gave up 4 bases; unmatched junction bases: 4.

The chain couples TRBV2 to TRBJ2-2, with 7 bases aligning to TRBD2. CDR1 and CDR2 (germline): SNHLY, FYNNEI. Unmatched junction bases numbered 9, after V lost 2 bases and J lost 6 bases. This CDR3 contains 16 residues. CDR3 DNA: TGTGCCAGCAGTGAACATCCAGGCCGGGGGGCCGGGGAGCTGTTTTTT. Translated, it gives CASSEHPGRGAGELFF.

The J gene is TRBJ1-4, the V gene TRBV18; the match to TRBD1 covers 8 bases. The CDR3 is 12 residues long. With 4 bases clipped from V and 8 bases from J, the junction kept 0 bases outside the gene matches. Germline CDR1 and CDR2: KGHSH and LQKENI. The CDR3 DNA reads as TGTGCCAGCTCACGGGACAGGGAAAAACTGTTTTTT. This gives the protein CASSRDREKLFF. Filled out from reference TRBV18 and TRBJ1-4, the complete variable domain reads NAGVMQNPRHLVRRRGQEARLRCSPMKGHSHVYWYRQLPEEGLKFMVYLQKENIIDESGMPKERFSAEFPKEGPSILRIQQVVRGDSAAYFCASSRDREKLFFGSGTQLSVL.

This clone occurred once. V gene TRBV6-5 combines with J gene TRBJ1-2; 9 bases fit TRBD1. The CDR3 extends over 15 amino acids. V dropped 5 bases and J dropped 4; count of bases not matched to a gene: 8. Per germline, CDR1 MNHEY and CDR2 SVGAGI. The CDR3 loop is CASSSPGQGFYGYTF. The DNA for the CDR3 is TGTGCCAGCAGTAGCCCGGGACAGGGTTTCTATGGCTACACCTTC.

This clone appeared a single time. The rearrangement links TRBV27 to TRBJ1-6; D remains ambiguous. Germline-derived CDR1 and CDR2 are MNHEY and SMNVEV (reference sequence). V was shortened by 8 bases and J by 9 bases, with 32 bases between the two germline ends. CDR3 length: 19 residues. CDR3 protein: CASGPLYDYLVALASPLHF. Here the CDR3 DNA reads TGTGCCAGCGGACCCTTATACGACTATCTCGTGGCGCTAGCTTCACCCCTCCACTTT.

The J gene is TRBJ1-3, the V gene TRBV2, with unresolved D. The CDR3 is made up of 16 amino acids. Trimming removed 0 bases at V and 1 base at J, with 10 bases between. The germline gives CDR1 SNHLY, CDR2 FYNNEI. In nucleotides, the CDR3 is TGTGCCAGCAGTGAAGCGGTTTCGGTTTCTGGAAACACCATATATTTT. It specifies CASSEAVSVSGNTIYF.

V gene TRBV4-3 combines with J gene TRBJ1-2, with a tentative D call TRBD1 (5 bases). Deletions cut 3 bases from V and 5 bases from J, with 10 bases between. This CDR3 is 13 amino acids long. Per germline, CDR1 LGHNA and CDR2 YSLEER. DNA for the CDR3: TGCGCCAGCAGCCAGACAGACGGTTATGGCTACACCTTC. Translation gives CASSQTDGYGYTF.

The chain joins TRBV7-9 to TRBJ2-2; 7 nucleotides align to TRBD1. The CDR3 loop spans 15 amino acids. The germline CDR1 and CDR2 sequences are SEHNR and FQNEAQ (reference sequence). J gave up 6 bases and V 4 bases, and 8 bases lay outside the gene matches. The CDR3 here is CASSSDRRLAGELFF. In DNA form, the CDR3 reads TGTGCCAGCAGCTCGGACAGGAGGTTAGCCGGGGAGCTGTTTTTT.

The chain combines TRBV10-2 with TRBJ1-2; 8 bases fit TRBD1. The CDR3 sequence is 13 residues long. The ends lost 8 bases at V and 7 bases at J; junction bases unmatched: 9. From germline, CDR1 is WSHSY and CDR2 SAAADI. Written as DNA, the CDR3 is TGCGCCAGCCTTGAACAGGGGGTTGGTGGCTACACCTTC. It translates to CASLEQGVGGYTF.